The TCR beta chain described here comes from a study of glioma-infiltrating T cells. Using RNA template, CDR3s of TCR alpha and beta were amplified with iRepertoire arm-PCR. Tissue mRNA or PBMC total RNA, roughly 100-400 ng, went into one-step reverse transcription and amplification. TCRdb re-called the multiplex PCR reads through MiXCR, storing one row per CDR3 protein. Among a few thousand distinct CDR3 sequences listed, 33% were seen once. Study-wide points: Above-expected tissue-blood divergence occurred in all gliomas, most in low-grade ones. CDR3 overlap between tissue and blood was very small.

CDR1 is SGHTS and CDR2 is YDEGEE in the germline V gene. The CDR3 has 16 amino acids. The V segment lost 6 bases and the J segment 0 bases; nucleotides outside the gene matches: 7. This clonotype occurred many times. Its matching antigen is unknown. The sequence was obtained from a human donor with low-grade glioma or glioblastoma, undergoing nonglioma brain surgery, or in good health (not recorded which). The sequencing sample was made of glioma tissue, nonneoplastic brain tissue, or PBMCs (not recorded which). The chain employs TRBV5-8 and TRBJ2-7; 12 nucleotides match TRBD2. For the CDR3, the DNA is TGTGCCAGCAACCGACTAGCGGGGGAGAGCTCCTACGAGCAGTACTTC. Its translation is CASNRLAGESSYEQYF.